The 13 T cell receptor beta chains in this list originate from one sample, sequenced in a study of early T cells in non-severe SARS-CoV-2 infection. From the 5' RACE reads, TCRdb called clonotypes with MiXCR, one entry per CDR3 protein. The sample gives more than 50,000 distinct CDR3 sequences, more than 10% of which show up once; approximately 2.5% is in the top ten. The sequencing used whole blood, collected at baseline. The receptor source for this set is an adult who was a healthcare worker with PCR-confirmed SARS-CoV-2 infection or an uninfected control (not recorded which).

The rearrangement links TRBV5-1 to TRBJ2-1; D is perhaps TRBD2 (5 bases). Per germline, CDR1 SGHRS and CDR2 YFSETQ. CDR3 length: 14 amino acids. Trimming cost V 2 bases and J 4 bases, with 10 bases left between them. The CDR3 region has the DNA TGCGCCAGCAGCTTAGCGGAACCGTACAATGAGCAGTTCTTC. Translation gives CASSLAEPYNEQFF.

The J gene is TRBJ2-2, the V gene TRBV12-3 or TRBV12-4; the D gene is possibly TRBD1 (5 bases). This CDR3 contains 16 residues. V was clipped by 3 bases and J by 2 bases, with 13 bases between them. Written as DNA, the CDR3 is TGTGCCAGCAGTTTTCCGAGACAGACAAACACCGGGGAGCTGTTTTTT. Translating gives CASSFPRQTNTGELFF.

This clonotype has ten or more counts. V and J are TRBV25-1 and TRBJ2-6; 7 nucleotides line up with TRBD1. The V gene end was trimmed by 6 bases and the J gene end by 1 base; junction bases not matched to a gene: 3. The CDR3 consists of 15 residues. Germline V CDR1 and CDR2: MGHDK, SYGVNS. The CDR3 DNA reads TGTGCCAGCAGATCAGGGGGATCTGGGGCCAACGTCCTGACTTTC. It codes for CASRSGGSGANVLTF.

Points on this clonotype: Compared with germline, one end of the junction differs, possibly owing to a read error. This rearrangement joins TRBV12-3 or TRBV12-4 to TRBJ2-2; TRBD2 is a possible D gene (5 bases). This CDR3 region has 13 residues. This CDR3 is CASGLRETGELFF. Here the CDR3 DNA reads TGTGCCAGCGGTTTAAGGGAGACCGGGGAGCTGTTTTTT.

The chain is built from TRBV6-4 and TRBJ2-2, with 12 bases matching TRBD2. The ends lost 6 bases at V and 4 bases at J; junction bases unmatched: 0. In germline, CDR1 is MRHNA, CDR2 SNTAGT. The CDR3 spans 14 residues. The CDR3 spells CASRLAGGTGELFF. Here the CDR3 DNA reads TGTGCCAGCAGACTAGCGGGAGGCACCGGGGAGCTGTTTTTT.

This clonotype was seen at least ten times. V usage is TRBV10-2 and J usage is TRBJ1-2; perhaps TRBD1 as D (5 bases). The CDR3 is 13 amino acids. Trimming pared 4 bases from V and 8 bases from J, leaving 14 bases between. The germline gives CDR1 WSHSY, CDR2 SAAADI. The CDR3 is CASSVGVRRGYTF. Here the CDR3 DNA reads TGCGCCAGCAGTGTGGGGGTTCGGCGCGGCTACACCTTC.

This clonotype turned up a few times. The chain has TRBV4-2 and TRBJ2-3; possible D gene TRBD2, 6 bases. This CDR3 is built from 14 residues. Trimming took off 2 bases at V and 5 bases at J, with 11 bases between the two ends. Germline lookup yields CDR1 LGHNA and CDR2 YNFKEQ. In nucleotides, the CDR3 is TGTGCCAGCAGCCAATCGGAGGGACGAGATACGCAGTATTTT. Amino acid sequence: CASSQSEGRDTQYF.

This chain connects TRBV7-3 to TRBJ1-2; D ambiguous. CDR3 length: 13 amino acids. The ends were cut back, 4 bases at V and 8 bases at J, with 14 bases in the middle. Germline V gives CDR1 SGHTA, CDR2 FQGTGA. This CDR3 is CASSSTISHGYTF. CDR3 DNA sequence: TGTGCCAGCAGCTCAACCATCTCCCACGGCTACACCTTC.

This clonotype was seen a handful of times. V is TRBV2 and J is TRBJ2-3; no clear D gene. The germline V gene encodes CDR1 SNHLY and CDR2 FYNNEI. V was pared by 7 bases and J by 2 bases, with 7 bases between. The CDR3 has 12 residues. CDR3 nucleotide sequence: TGTGCCAGCAAACCGGACACAGATACGCAGTATTTT. Translation gives CASKPDTDTQYF. Full variable domain (rest looked up from reference TRBV2 and TRBJ2-3): EPEVTQTPSHQVTQMGQEVILRCVPISNHLYFYWYRQILGQKVEFLVSFYNNEISEKSEIFDDQFSVERPDGSNFTLKIRSTKLEDSAMYFCASKPDTDTQYFGPGTRLTVL.

This clonotype was recorded a few times. The chain uses TRBV11-2 and TRBJ2-5, with 8 bases lining up with TRBD1. The CDR3 is made up of 15 amino acids. Trimming at V came to 5 bases and at J to 5 bases, leaving 10 bases not matched to a gene. Germline CDR1 SGHAT, CDR2 FQNNGV. The CDR3 spells CASSPTRTGSETQYF. The CDR3 DNA reads as TGTGCCAGCAGCCCCACGCGGACAGGGAGCGAGACCCAGTACTTC.

This clonotype was found many times. V is TRBV18 and J is TRBJ2-1, with 7 positions matching TRBD2. CDR3 length equals 18 residues. V lost 6 bases and J lost 7; bases outside the gene matches: 21. Looked up from germline, CDR1 is KGHSH and CDR2 is LQKENI. CDR3 sequence reads: CASSAQAGTGGRKNEQFF. CDR3 DNA: TGTGCCAGCTCTGCACAGGCAGGGACGGGAGGAAGGAAAAATGAGCAGTTCTTC.

Details on this clonotype: This could be a read error, since a much larger clone is one nucleotide away. The V call is TRBV28, the J call TRBJ1-1; D is ambiguous. This CDR3 region has 14 residues. Trimming removed 7 bases from V and 1 base from J, with 13 bases in between. Germline V gives CDR1 MDHEN, CDR2 SYDVKM. The CDR3 nucleotides read TGTGCCAGCATAGCTCCTTGGGGGAACACTGAAGCTTTCTTT. Protein sequence: CASIAPWGNTEAFF.

This clonotype was counted at least ten times. The chain combines TRBV19 with TRBJ2-2, with D perhaps given as TRBD1 or TRBD2 (5 bases each). Germline CDR1 is LNHDA and CDR2 is SQIVND (reference sequence). Trimming removed 5 bases at V and 4 bases at J, with 11 bases between. CDR3 length: 14 residues. The CDR3 DNA is TGTGCCAGTAGTTCGGGGCACCTCACCGGGGAGCTGTTTTTT. As protein: CASSSGHLTGELFF.